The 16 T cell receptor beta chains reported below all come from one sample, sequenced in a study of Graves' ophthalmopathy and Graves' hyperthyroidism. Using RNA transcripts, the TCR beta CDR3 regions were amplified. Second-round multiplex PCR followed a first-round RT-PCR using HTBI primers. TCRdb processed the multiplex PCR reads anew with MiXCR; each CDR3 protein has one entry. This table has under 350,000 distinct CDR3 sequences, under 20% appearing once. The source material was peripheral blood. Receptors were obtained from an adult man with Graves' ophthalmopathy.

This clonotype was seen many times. CDR3 sequence: CASSTAHSGQVGYGYTF. CDR3 DNA: TGTGCCAGCAGCACAGCCCATTCGGGACAGGTTGGCTATGGCTACACCTTC. This chain links TRBV19 with TRBJ1-2, with 8 bases matching TRBD1. Trimming cost V 9 bases and J 4 bases; bases outside gene matches: 19. The CDR3 is 17 amino acids. Per the germline V gene, CDR1 is LNHDA and CDR2 is SQIVND (reference sequence).

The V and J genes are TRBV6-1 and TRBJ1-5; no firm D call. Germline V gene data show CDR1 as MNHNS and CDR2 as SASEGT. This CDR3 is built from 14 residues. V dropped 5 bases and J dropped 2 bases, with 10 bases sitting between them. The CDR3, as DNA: TGTGCCAGCAGTCCGACTGTGGGCAATCAGCCCCAGCATTTT. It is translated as CASSPTVGNQPQHF.

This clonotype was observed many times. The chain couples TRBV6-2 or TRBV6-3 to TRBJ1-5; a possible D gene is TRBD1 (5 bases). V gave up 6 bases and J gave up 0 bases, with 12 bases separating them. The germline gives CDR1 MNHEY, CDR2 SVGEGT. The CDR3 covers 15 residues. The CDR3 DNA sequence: TGTGCCAGCAGCGCGACAGCTTATAGCAATCAGCCCCAGCATTTT. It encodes CASSATAYSNQPQHF.

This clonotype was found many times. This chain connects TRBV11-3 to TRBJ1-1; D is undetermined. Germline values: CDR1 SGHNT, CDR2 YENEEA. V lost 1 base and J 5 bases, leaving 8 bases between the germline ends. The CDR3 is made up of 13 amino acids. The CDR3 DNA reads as TGTGCCAGCAGCTTAGGAGTGGAAACTGAAGCTTTCTTT. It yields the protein CASSLGVETEAFF.

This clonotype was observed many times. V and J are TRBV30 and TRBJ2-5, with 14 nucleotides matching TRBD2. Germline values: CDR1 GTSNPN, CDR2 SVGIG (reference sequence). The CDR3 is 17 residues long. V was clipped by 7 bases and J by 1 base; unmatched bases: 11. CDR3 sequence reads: CAYLTGTSGGPQETQYF. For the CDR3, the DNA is TGTGCCTATTTAACCGGGACTAGCGGGGGCCCCCAAGAGACCCAGTACTTC.

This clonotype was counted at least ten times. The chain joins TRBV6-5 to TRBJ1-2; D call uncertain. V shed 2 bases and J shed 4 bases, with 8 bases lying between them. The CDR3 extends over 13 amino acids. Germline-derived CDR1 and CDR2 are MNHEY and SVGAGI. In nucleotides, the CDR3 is TGTGCCAGCAGTTACGGGCAGGCCTATGGCTACACCTTC. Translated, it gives CASSYGQAYGYTF.

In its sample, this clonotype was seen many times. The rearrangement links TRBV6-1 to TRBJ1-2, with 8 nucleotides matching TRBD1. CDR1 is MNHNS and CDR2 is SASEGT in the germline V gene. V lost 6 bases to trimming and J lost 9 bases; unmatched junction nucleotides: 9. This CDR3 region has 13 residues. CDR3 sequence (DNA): TGTGCCAGCAGCCGAAGTCGGACAGGGCGCTACACCTTC. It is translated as CASSRSRTGRYTF.

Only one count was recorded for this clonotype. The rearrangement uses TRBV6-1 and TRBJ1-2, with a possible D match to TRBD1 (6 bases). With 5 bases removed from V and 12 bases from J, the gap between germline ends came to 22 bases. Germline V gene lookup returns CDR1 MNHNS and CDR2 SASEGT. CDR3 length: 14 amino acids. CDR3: CASSPRGGTALNTF. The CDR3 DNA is TGTGCCAGCAGTCCAAGGGGGGGGACGGCTCTCAACACCTTC.

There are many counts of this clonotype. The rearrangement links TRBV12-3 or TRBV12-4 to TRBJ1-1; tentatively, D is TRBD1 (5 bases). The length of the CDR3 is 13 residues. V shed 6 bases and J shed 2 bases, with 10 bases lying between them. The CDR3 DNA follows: TGTGCCAGCAGAGGGACGCCCAACACTGAAGCTTTCTTT. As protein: CASRGTPNTEAFF.

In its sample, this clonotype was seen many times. CDR3 region: CASRDTHASYEQYF. The CDR3 nucleotides are TGTGCCAGCAGAGACACCCATGCCTCCTACGAGCAGTACTTC. The J gene is TRBJ2-7, the V gene TRBV6-1; D not certain. This CDR3 is 14 amino acids long. The V gene's germline CDR1 is MNHNS and CDR2 SASEGT. V shed 6 bases and J shed 0 bases, with 12 bases lying between them.

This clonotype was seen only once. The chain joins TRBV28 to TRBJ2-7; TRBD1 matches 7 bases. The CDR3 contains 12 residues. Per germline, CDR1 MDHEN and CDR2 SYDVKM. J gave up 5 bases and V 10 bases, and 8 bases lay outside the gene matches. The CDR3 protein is CATRTGLNEQYF. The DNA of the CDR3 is TGTGCCACCAGGACAGGCTTGAACGAGCAGTACTTC.

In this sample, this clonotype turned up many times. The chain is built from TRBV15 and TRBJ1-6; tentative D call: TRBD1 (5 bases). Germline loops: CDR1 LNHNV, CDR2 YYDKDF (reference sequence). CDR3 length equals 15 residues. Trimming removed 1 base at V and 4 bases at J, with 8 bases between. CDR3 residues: CATSRAHRYNSPLHF. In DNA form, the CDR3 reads TGTGCCACCAGCAGAGCTCACAGGTATAATTCACCCCTCCACTTT.

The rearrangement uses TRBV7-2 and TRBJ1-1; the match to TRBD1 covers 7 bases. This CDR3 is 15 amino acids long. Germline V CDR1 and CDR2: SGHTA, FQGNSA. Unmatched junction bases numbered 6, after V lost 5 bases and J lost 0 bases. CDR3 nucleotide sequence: TGTGCCAGCAGCGCCCTACAGGGGTTGAACACTGAAGCTTTCTTT. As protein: CASSALQGLNTEAFF.

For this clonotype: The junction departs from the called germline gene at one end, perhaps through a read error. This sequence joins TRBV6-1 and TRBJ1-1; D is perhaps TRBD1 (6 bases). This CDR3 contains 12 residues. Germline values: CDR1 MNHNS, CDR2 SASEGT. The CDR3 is CATSDPGQEAFF. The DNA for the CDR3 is TGTGCCACCAGTGATCCCGGACAGGAAGCTTTCTTT.

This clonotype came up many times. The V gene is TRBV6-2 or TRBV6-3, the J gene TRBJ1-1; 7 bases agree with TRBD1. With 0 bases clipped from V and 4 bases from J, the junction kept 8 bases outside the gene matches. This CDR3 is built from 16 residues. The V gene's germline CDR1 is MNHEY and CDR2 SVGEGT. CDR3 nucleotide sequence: TGTGCCAGCAGTTACTCCGTCCTTACAGGGGTCACTGAAGCTTTCTTT. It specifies CASSYSVLTGVTEAFF.

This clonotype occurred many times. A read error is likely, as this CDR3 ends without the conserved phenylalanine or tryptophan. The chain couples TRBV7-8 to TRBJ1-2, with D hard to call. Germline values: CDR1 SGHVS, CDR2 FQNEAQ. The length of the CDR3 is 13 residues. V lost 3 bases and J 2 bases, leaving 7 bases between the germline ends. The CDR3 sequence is CASSFTDNYGYTI. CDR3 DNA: TGTGCCAGCAGCTTCACAGACAACTATGGCTACACCATC.